The clone carrying this TCR beta chain was detected many times. The antigen remains unidentified. The data stem from a study of T-cell reconstitution after alpha-beta-depleted transplantation in children. Study-wide findings and caveats: Reportedly, roughly two months post-transplant, alpha-beta T cells arose from several hundred expanded graft clones. From newly produced T cells came most of the T-cell counts and diversity one year after transplant. From surviving recipient T cells and thymic progenitors came the high day-60 TCRbeta diversity observed in some patients.

This CDR3 is built from 20 residues. J gave up 4 bases and V 5 bases, and 19 bases lay outside the gene matches. Germline lookup yields CDR1 LNHNV and CDR2 YYDKDF (reference sequence). Unique molecular identifiers were incorporated when the TCRbeta library was constructed. TCRdb re-analysed the PCR reads in MiXCR, keeping a single row per CDR3 protein. The sample shows 670,000 or so distinct CDR3 sequences, over 10% of them seen only once. The input for sequencing was PBMCs, taken before TCRalphabeta/CD19-depleted stem cell transplant. This chain joins TRBV15 and TRBJ2-5, with TRBD2 identical over 13 bases. The receptor's source is a girl aged 2-10 years with congenital amegakaryocytic thrombocytopenia, due to receive a stem cell transplant. The CDR3, as DNA: TGTGCCACCAGCTCAACGATCCGAGGACTAGCGGGAGTACGAGGAGAGACCCAGTACTTC. Protein: CATSSTIRGLAGVRGETQYF.